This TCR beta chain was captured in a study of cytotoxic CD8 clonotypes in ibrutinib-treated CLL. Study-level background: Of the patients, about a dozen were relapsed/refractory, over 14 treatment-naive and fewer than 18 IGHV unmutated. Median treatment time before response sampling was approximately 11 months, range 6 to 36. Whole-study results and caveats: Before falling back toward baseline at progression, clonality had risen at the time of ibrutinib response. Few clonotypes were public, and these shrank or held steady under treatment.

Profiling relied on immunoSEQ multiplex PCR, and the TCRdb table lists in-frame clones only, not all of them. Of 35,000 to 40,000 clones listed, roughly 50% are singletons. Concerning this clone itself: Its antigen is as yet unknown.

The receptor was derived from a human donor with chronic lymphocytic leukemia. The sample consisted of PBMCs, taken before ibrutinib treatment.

The CDR3 is CASRPNREEGQPQHF. The DNA for the CDR3 is TGTGCCAGCAGACCAAATAGGGAAGAGGGCCAGCCCCAGCATTTT. J is TRBJ1-5 and V is TRBV6-6, with no clear D. CDR1 is MNHNY, CDR2 SVGAGI, per germline (reference sequence). V lost 6 bases, J lost 7 bases, and 19 bases lay in between. CDR3 size: 15 residues.